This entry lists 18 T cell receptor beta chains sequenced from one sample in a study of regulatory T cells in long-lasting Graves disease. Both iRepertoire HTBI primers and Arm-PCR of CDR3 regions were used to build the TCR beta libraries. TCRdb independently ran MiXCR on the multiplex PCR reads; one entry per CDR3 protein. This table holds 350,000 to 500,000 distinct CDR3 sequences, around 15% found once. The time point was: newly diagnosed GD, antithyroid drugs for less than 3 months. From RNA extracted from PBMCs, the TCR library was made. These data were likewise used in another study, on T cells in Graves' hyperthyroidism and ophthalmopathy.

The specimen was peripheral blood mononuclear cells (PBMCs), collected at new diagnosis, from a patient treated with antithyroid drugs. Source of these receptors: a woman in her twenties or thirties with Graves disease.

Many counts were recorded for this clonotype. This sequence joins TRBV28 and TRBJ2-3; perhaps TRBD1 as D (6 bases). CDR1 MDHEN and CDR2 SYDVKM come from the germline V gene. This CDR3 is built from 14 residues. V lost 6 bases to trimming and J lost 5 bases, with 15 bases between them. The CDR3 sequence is CASRTPYREDTQYF. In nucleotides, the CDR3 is TGTGCCAGCAGAACCCCCTACAGGGAAGATACGCAGTATTTT.

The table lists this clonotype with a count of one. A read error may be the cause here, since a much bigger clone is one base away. CDR3 bases: TGTGCCAGCAGCTTAGGGGGGCTGAGCGATCGTGAGCAGTTCTTC. Translating gives CASSLGGLSDREQFF. This chain connects TRBV7-3 to TRBJ2-1; D may correspond to TRBD1 or TRBD2 (6 bases each). CDR1 and CDR2 (germline): SGHTA, FQGTGA. The CDR3 sequence is 15 residues long. With 2 bases removed from V and 9 bases from J, the gap between germline ends came to 17 bases.

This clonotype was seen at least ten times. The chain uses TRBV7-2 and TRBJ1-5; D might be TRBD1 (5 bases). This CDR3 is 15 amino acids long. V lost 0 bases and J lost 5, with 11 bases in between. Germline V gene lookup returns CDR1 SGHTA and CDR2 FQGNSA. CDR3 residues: CASSLAFGGDQPQHF. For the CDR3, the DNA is TGTGCCAGCAGCTTAGCGTTCGGGGGAGATCAGCCCCAGCATTTT.

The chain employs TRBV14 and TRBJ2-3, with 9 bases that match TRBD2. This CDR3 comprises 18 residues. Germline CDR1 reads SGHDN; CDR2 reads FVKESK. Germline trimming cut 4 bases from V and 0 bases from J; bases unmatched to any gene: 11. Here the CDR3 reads CASSPTLLAGASTDTQYF. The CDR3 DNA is TGTGCCAGCAGCCCTACCTTACTAGCGGGTGCTAGCACAGATACGCAGTATTTT.

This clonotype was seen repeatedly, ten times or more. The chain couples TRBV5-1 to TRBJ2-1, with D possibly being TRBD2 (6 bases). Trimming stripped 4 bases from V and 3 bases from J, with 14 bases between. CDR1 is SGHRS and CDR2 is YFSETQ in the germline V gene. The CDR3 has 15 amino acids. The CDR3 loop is CASSPGLLNYNEQFF. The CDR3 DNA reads TGCGCCAGCAGCCCGGGACTCCTAAACTACAATGAGCAGTTCTTC.

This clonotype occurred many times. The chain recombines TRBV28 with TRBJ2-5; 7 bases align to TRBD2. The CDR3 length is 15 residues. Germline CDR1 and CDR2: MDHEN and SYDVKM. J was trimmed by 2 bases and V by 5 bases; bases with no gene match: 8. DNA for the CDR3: TGTGCCAGCAGTCGGGGGGAGGGAACACAAGAGACCCAGTACTTC. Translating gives CASSRGEGTQETQYF.

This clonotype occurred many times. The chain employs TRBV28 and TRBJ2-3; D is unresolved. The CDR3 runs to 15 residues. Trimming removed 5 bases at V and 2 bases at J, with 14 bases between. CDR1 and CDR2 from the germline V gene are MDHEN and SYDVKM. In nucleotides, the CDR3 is TGTGCCAGCAGTAACAACCGGCCTTTCACAGATACGCAGTATTTT. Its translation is CASSNNRPFTDTQYF.

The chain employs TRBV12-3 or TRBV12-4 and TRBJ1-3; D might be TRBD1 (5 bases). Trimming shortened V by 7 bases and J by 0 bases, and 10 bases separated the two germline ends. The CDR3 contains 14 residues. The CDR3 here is CASIRGLSGNTIYF. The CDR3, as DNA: TGTGCCAGCATTAGGGGTCTCTCTGGAAACACCATATATTTT.

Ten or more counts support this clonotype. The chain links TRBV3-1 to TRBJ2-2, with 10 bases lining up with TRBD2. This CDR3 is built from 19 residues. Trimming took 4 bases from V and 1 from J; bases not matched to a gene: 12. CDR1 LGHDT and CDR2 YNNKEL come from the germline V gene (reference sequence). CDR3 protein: CASSPRPAGGPLNTGELFF. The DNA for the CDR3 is TGTGCCAGCAGCCCCCGGCCAGCGGGAGGGCCGTTGAACACCGGGGAGCTGTTTTTT.

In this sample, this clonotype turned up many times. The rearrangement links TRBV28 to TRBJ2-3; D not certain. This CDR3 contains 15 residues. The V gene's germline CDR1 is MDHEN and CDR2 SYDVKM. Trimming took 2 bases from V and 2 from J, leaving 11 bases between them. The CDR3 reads CASSLLPLHTDTQYF. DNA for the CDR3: TGTGCCAGCAGTTTACTCCCTTTACACACAGATACGCAGTATTTT. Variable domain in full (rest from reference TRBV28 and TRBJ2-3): DVKVTQSSRYLVKRTGEKVFLECVQDMDHENMFWYRQDPGLGLRLIYFSYDVKMKEKGDIPEGYSVSREKKERFSLILESASTNQTSMYLCASSLLPLHTDTQYFGPGTRLTVL.

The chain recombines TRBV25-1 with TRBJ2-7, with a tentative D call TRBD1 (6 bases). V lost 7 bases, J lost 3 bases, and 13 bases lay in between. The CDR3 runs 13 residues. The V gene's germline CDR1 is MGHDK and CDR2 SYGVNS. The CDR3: CASTKTGYYEQYF. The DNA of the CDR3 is TGTGCCAGCACGAAAACAGGGTACTACGAGCAGTACTTC.

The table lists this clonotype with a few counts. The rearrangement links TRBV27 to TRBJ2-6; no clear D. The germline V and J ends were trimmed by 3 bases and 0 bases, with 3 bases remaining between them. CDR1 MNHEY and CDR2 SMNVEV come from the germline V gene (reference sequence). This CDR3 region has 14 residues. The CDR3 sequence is CASSFISGANVLTF. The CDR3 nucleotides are TGTGCCAGCAGTTTTATCTCTGGGGCCAACGTCCTGACTTTC.

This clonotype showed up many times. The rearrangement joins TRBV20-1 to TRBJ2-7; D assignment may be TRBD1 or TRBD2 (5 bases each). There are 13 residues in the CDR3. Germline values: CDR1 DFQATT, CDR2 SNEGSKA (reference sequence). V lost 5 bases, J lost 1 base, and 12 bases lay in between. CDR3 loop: CSAFGTESYEQYF. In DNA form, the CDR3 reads TGCAGTGCTTTTGGGACGGAGTCCTACGAGCAGTACTTC.

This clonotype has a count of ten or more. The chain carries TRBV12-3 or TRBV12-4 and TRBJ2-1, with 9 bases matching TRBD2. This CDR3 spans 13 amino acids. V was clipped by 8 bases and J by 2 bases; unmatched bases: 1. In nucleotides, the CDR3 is TGTGCCAGCGGACTAGCGACCTACAATGAGCAGTTCTTC. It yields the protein CASGLATYNEQFF.

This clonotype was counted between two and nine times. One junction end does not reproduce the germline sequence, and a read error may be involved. The chain's CDR3 is CAIRTRPKNTQYF. The CDR3 DNA is TGTGCCATTAGGACTAGACCCAAAAACACTCAGTACTTC. This rearrangement joins TRBV28 to TRBJ2-4, with TRBD2 identical over 7 bases. Germline CDR1 reads MDHEN; CDR2 reads SYDVKM. This CDR3 is built from 13 residues.

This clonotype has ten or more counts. The CDR3 DNA reads TGTGCCAGCAGCTTAGGCGCGGGAGTCTACAATGAGCAGTTCTTC. Encoded protein: CASSLGAGVYNEQFF. This chain links TRBV7-6 with TRBJ2-1, with 7 bases fitting TRBD2. The CDR3 is 15 amino acids. From germline, CDR1 is SGHVS and CDR2 FNYEAQ. Germline trimming cut 1 base from V and 3 bases from J; bases unmatched to any gene: 3.

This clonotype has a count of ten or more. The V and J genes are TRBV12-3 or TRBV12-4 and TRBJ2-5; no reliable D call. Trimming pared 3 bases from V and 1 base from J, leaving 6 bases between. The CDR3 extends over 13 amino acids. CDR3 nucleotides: TGTGCCAGCAGTTTTCAGCTCCAAGAGACCCAGTACTTC. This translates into CASSFQLQETQYF.

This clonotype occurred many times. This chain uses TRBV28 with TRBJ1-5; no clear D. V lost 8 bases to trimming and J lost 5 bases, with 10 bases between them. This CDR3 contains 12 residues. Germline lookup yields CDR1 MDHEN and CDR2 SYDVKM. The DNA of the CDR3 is TGTGCCAGCGGCCGCTACGATCAGCCCCAGCATTTT. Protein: CASGRYDQPQHF. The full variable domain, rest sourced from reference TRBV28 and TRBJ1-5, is DVKVTQSSRYLVKRTGEKVFLECVQDMDHENMFWYRQDPGLGLRLIYFSYDVKMKEKGDIPEGYSVSREKKERFSLILESASTNQTSMYLCASGRYDQPQHFGDGTRLSIL.